This TCR beta chain appears in the sequencing data of a study of blood T cell repertoires in COVID-19. In the study overall: Sites across the United States, Italy and Spain contributed samples from acute and convalescent COVID-19. PBMCs, B-cell-depleted T cells, or T cells provided the cDNA or gDNA that made up the material.

Germline values: CDR1 SGHNT, CDR2 YENEEA. V lost 5 bases and J lost 7, with 18 bases in between. The CDR3 length is 14 residues. The data were produced by immunoSEQ multiplex PCR, yet TCRdb's version contains in-frame clones alone and is incomplete. The data contain 250,000 or so clones, 86% of them singletons. The specimen sequenced was peripheral blood. This receptor was obtained from a man aged 80 or over with acute or convalescent COVID-19. The J gene is TRBJ2-7, the V gene TRBV11-3, with a weak D call TRBD2 (7 bases). CDR3 DNA: TGTGCCAGCAGCCTACGGGTAGGGGGGGGTGAGCAGTACTTC. Amino acids: CASSLRVGGGEQYF. Full variable domain (remainder filled in from reference TRBV11-3 and TRBJ2-7): EAGVVQSPRYKIIEKKQPVAFWCNPISGHNTLYWYLQNLGQGPELLIRYENEEAVDDSQLPKDRFSAERLKGVDSTLKIQPAELGDSAVYLCASSLRVGGGEQYFGPGTRLTVT.